The present entry profiles one T cell receptor beta chain with its context. The antigen it recognizes is unknown. Within one base of it there is no much larger clone, and no base qualities were kept. Using the deep immunoSEQ assay, TCR CDR3 regions were amplified from genomic DNA by multiplex PCR. For each cell subset, the extracted genomic DNA was distributed evenly across all wells of several immunoSEQ 96-well plates, and each plate served as one replicate. For sorted subsets, around 200 ng genomic DNA, equal to about 30,000 T cell genomes, was loaded into each replicate PCR. Purified libraries were quantified with a Qubit 3.0 fluorometer, sized on a Bioanalyzer 2100, and re-quantified with the KAPA Library Quantification kit. Each immunoSEQ 96-well plate was sequenced on its own single-read 150-cycle Illumina NextSeq 550 flow cell. The study's own analysis went as follows. Because the immunoSEQ output held only junctional sequences and lacked quality scores, the filtering could not match the filtering applied to full-length reads. Sequences were annotated with PyIR, a Python wrapper for IgBLAST v1.9, using IMGT germline references to assign V/J genes and CDR3. Reads with weak V/J assignments (E-value above 1e-6), missing CDR3, stop codons, out-of-frame junctions, or ambiguous translated residues were removed. V3J clonotypes were defined as sequences sharing an identical inferred V gene, J gene, and CDR3 amino acid sequence. Percentage overlap between repertoires was computed as shared unique clonotypes divided by the size of the smaller repertoire. Richness of each repertoire was evaluated using RTK rarefaction, the Chao1 estimator, and Recon v2.1 estimates of unobserved clonotypes. For all TCRbeta clonotypes obtained by the gDNA method from a few donors, generation probabilities were computed with OLGA. The clones in this table, taken by TCRdb from immuneACCESS, are in-frame only. Not every clone is retained; where verified, under half of the shortfall comes from an unresolved V gene, and the cause of the rest is unknown. V and J calls plus clone size are reproduced from that table; the DNA served to infer D and trimming. The sample data list roughly 2.5 million clones, and approximately 92% of these were observed just once. The ten largest account for under 0.15% of the sample.

This specimen belongs to a study of shared clonotypes between healthy human individuals (dated by TCRdb to between 2020 and 2021). Looking at the study overall: Three men and two women, aged 18 to 49 years, made up the cohort. To increase sequencing depth and limit assay-specific biases, TCR repertoire library preparation and sequencing were carried out by different laboratories using diverse techniques. Leukapheresis yielded between about 0.8 and 9.5 billion PBMCs per donor. Per donor, three plates each were used for CD4 naive and CD4 memory, two for CD8 naive, and one for CD8 memory. The study deeply sequenced blood TCR repertoires of about five healthy adults to estimate repertoire size and the extent of clonotype sharing between individuals. General study outcomes and caveats: When several donors were compared, the shared fraction of clonotypes was about 5% for naive CD4, more than 3% for naive CD8, 2% to 2.5% for memory CD4, and 0.35% to 0.4% for memory CD8. Sampling was restricted to blood, and TCR repertoires in tissues likely differ from the TCR repertoires found in blood. Compared with non-shared clonotypes, clonotypes shared by all four sorted-subset donors had higher generation probabilities. Based on pairwise subsampling, the degree of clonotype sharing among donors was expected to be affected by sequencing depth. Because the study included a small number of donors, the genetic and exposure-history diversity represented was limited. Even with the large sequencing depth, rarefaction of the sorted-subset datasets indicated that sequencing was incomplete. Larger estimated clonotype richness was generally found for naive subsets than for memory subsets.

V lost 3 bases and J lost 3 bases; the stretch between them is 12 bases long. The germline V gene specifies MNHNS as CDR1 and SASEGT as CDR2. The CDR3 sequence holds 14 residues, the cysteine and phenylalanine included. The DNA shown is the 42-base CDR3, in frame from base 1. Healthy HIV-negative adults with no recently reported acute infections or vaccinations were included as donors. All donors were Caucasian adults living in Nashville, Tennessee, USA. CD4+ T cells were enriched by magnetic negative selection; naive cells were then positively selected on CD45RA, and the negative fraction formed the memory subset. After blood collection by leukapheresis, PBMCs were isolated using Ficoll-Histopaque density gradient centrifugation and then cryopreserved in the vapor phase of liquid nitrogen. Analytical flow cytometry was used to check the purity and quantity of each magnetically sorted T cell population. Each sorted fraction had its genomic DNA isolated and then quantified by UV absorbance on a Nanodrop 2000c.

Recombination connected TRBV6-1 to TRBJ2-7; the D gene identity is not certain. Sequencing used naive CD4+ T cells sorted from blood. Explained via the paper, the cell subset or site label denotes: CD45RA+ positively selected. This sequence was found in a man aged 18 to 30 in good health. This receptor has the CDR3 CASSDLLNGYEQYF. The DNA sequence is TGTGCCAGCAGTGACCTCTTGAACGGCTACGAGCAGTACTTC.